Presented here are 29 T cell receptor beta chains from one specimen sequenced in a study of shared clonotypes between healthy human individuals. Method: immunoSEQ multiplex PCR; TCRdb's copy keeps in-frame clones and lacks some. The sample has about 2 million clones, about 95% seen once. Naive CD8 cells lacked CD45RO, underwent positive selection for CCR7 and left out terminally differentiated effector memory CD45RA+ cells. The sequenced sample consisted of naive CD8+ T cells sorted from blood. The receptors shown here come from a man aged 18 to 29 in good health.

DNA of the CDR3: TGTGCCAGCAGTGACAGCTCTTGGACCGGGGAGCTGTTTTTT. Translated: CASSDSSWTGELFF. V gene TRBV25-1 combines with J gene TRBJ2-2, with D unresolved. Trimming left V 3 bases short and J 5 bases short, with 10 bases between. CDR3 size: 14 residues. Germline assignment: CDR1 MGHDK and CDR2 SYGVNS. Complete variable domain (other parts from reference TRBV25-1 and TRBJ2-2): EADIYQTPRYLVIGTGKKITLECSQTMGHDKMYWYQQDPGMELHLIHYSYGVNSTEKGDLSSESTVSRIRTEHFPLTLESARPSHTSQYLCASSDSSWTGELFFGEGSRLTVL.

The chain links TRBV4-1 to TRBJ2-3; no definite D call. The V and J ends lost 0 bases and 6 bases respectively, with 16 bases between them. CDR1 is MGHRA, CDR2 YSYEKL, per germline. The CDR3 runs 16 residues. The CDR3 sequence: CASSQDWSLPTDTQYF. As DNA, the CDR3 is TGCGCCAGCAGCCAAGATTGGAGTCTGCCCACGGATACGCAGTATTTT.

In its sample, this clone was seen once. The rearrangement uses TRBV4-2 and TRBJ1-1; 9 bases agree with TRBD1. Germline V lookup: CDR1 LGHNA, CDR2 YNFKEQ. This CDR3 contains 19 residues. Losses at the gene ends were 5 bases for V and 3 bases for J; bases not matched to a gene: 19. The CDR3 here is CASSSTFPGTGSSDTEAFF. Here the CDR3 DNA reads TGTGCCAGCAGCTCAACTTTTCCGGGGACAGGGTCATCGGACACTGAAGCTTTCTTT.

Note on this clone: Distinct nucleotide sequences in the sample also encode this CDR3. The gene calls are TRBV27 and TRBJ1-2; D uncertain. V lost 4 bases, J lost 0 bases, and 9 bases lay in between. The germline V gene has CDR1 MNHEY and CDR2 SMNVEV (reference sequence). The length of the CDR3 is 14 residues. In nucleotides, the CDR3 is TGTGCCAGCAGTTCGGGCGGGGCTAACTATGGCTACACCTTC. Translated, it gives CASSSGGANYGYTF.

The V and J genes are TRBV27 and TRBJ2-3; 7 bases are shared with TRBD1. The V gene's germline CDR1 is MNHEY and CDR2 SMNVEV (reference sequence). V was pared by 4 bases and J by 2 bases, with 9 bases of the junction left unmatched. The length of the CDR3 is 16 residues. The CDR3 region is CASSSLGTDYTDTQYF. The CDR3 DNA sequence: TGTGCCAGCAGTTCCCTCGGGACAGATTACACAGATACGCAGTATTTT.

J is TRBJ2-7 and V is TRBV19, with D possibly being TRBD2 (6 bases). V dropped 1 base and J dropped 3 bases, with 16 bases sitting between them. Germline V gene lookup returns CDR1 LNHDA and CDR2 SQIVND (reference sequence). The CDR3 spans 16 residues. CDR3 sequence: CASSIAEGQPGYEQYF. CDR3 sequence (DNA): TGTGCCAGTAGTATAGCGGAGGGGCAGCCAGGCTACGAGCAGTACTTC.

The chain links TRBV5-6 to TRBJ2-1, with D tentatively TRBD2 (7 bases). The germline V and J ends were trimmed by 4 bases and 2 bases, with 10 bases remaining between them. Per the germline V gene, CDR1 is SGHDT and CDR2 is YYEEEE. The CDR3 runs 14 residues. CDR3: CASSRGGPYNEQFF. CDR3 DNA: TGTGCCAGCAGCCGCGGGGGCCCCTACAATGAGCAGTTCTTC. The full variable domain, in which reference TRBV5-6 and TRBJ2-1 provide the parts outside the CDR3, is DAGVTQSPTHLIKTRGQQVTLRCSPKSGHDTVSWYQQALGQGPQFIFQYYEEEERQRGNFPDRFSGHQFPNYSSELNVNALLLGDSALYLCASSRGGPYNEQFFGPGTRLTVL.

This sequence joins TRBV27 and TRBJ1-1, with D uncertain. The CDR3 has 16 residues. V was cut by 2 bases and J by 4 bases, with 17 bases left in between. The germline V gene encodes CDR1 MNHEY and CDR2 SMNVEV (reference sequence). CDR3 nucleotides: TGTGCCAGCAGTTTAGGGTTGAGACCCCCGAGCACTGAAGCTTTCTTT. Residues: CASSLGLRPPSTEAFF.

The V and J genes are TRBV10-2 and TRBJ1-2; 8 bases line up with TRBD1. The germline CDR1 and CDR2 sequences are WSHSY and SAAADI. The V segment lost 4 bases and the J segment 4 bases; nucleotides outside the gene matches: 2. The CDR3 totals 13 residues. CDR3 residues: CASSGTGLYGYTF. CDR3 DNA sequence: TGCGCCAGCAGTGGGACAGGGCTCTATGGCTACACCTTC.

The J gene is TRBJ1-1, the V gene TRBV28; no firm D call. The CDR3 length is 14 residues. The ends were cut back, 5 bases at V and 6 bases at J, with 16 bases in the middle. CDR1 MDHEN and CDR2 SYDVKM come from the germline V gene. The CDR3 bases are TGTGCCAGCAGTCACCGGGGAGGGTACGCTGAAGCTTTCTTT. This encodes CASSHRGGYAEAFF.

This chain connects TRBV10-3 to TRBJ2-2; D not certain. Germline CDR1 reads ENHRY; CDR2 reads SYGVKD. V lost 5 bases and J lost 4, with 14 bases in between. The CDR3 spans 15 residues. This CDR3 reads CAISFNERGTGELFF. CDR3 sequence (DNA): TGTGCCATCAGTTTTAATGAGCGAGGCACCGGGGAGCTGTTTTTT.

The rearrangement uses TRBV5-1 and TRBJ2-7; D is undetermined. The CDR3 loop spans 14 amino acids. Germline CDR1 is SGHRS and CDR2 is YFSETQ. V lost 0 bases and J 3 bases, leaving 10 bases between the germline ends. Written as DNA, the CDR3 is TGCGCCAGCAGCTTGGTTGGCAGGAACTACGAGCAGTACTTC. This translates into CASSLVGRNYEQYF.

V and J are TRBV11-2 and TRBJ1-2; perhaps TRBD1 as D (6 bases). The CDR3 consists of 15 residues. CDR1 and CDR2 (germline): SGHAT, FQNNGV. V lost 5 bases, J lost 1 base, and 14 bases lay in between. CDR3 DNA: TGTGCCAGCAGCCCTACAGGGAGCGTTAACTATGGCTACACCTTC. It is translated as CASSPTGSVNYGYTF.

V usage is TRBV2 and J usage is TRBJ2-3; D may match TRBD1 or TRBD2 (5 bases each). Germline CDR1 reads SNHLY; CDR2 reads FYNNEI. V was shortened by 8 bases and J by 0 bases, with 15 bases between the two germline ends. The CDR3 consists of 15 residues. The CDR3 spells CASSTEDLSTDTQYF. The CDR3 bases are TGTGCCAGCTCGACAGAGGACTTAAGCACAGATACGCAGTATTTT.

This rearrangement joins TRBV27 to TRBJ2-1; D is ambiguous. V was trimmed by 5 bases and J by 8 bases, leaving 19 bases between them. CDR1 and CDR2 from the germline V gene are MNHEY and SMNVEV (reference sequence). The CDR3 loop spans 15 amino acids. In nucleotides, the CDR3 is TGTGCCAGCAGTCCACCCGGGTTTCTCTGGGATGAGCAGTTCTTC. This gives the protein CASSPPGFLWDEQFF.

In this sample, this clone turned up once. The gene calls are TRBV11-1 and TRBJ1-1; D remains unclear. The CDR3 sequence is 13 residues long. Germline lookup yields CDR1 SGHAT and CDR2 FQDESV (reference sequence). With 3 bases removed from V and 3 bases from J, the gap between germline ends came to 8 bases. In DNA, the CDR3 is TGTGCCAGCAGCTTGAGCAGATACACTGAAGCTTTCTTT. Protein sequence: CASSLSRYTEAFF.

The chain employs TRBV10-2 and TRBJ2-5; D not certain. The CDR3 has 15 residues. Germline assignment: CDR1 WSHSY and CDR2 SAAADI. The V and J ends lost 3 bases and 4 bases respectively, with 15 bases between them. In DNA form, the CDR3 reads TGCGCCAGCAGTGAAACAGAATTTAGTACAGAGACCCAGTACTTC. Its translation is CASSETEFSTETQYF.

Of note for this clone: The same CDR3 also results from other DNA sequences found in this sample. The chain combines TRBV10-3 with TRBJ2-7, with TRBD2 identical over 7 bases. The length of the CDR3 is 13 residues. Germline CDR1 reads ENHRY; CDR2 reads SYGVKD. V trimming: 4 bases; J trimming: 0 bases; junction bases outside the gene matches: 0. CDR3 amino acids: CAISGEGSYEQYF. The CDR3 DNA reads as TGTGCCATCAGTGGGGAGGGCTCCTACGAGCAGTACTTC.

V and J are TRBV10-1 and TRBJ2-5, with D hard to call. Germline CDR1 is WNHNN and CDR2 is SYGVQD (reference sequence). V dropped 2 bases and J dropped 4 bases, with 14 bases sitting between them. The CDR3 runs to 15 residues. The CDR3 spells CASSEPGPKAETQYF. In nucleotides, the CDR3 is TGCGCCAGCAGTGAGCCCGGACCGAAGGCAGAGACCCAGTACTTC.

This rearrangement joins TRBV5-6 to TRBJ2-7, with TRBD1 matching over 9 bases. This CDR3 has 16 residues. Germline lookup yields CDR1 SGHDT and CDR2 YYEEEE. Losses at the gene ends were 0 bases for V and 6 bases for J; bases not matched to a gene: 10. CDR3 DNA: TGTGCCAGCAGCTTGGAACCCGGGACAGGGAGGGCCGAGCAGTACTTC. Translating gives CASSLEPGTGRAEQYF.

The DNA of the CDR3 is TGTGCCAGTATTCCTCCGGGACCGCCCTACGAGCAGTACTTC. It codes for CASIPPGPPYEQYF. The V call is TRBV19, the J call TRBJ2-7; D could derive from TRBD1 or TRBD2 (5 bases each). Looked up from germline, CDR1 is LNHDA and CDR2 is SQIVND (reference sequence). Trimming took off 7 bases at V and 2 bases at J, with 15 bases between the two ends. The CDR3 loop spans 14 amino acids.

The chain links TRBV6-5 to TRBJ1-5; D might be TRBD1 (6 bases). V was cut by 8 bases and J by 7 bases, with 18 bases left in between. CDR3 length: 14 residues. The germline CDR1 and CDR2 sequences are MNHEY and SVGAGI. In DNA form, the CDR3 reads TGTGCCAGCCAATGGGCCTCTGGACAGCAGCCCCAGCATTTT. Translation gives CASQWASGQQPQHF.

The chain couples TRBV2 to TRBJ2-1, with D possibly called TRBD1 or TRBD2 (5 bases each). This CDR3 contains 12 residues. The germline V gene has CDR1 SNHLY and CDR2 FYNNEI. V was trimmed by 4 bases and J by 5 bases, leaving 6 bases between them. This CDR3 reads CASSGGNNEQFF. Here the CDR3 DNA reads TGTGCCAGCAGTGGGGGGAACAATGAGCAGTTCTTC.

The CDR3 region is CASSEISGLPVADTGELFF. DNA for the CDR3: TGTGCCAGCAGTGAAATTTCGGGTCTCCCCGTGGCCGACACCGGGGAGCTGTTTTTT. The rearrangement links TRBV6-1 to TRBJ2-2; D is unclear. The germline V gene has CDR1 MNHNS and CDR2 SASEGT. CDR3 length: 19 amino acids. V was cut by 2 bases and J by 3 bases, with 22 bases left in between.

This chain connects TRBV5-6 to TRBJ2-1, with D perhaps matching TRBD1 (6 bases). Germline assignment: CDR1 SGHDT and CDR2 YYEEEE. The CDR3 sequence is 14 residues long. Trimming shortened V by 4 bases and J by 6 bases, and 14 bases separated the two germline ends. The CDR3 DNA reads TGTGCCAGCAGCAGGGGTTCAGGGGCCAATGAGCAGTTCTTC. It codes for CASSRGSGANEQFF. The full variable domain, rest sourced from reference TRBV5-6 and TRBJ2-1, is DAGVTQSPTHLIKTRGQQVTLRCSPKSGHDTVSWYQQALGQGPQFIFQYYEEEERQRGNFPDRFSGHQFPNYSSELNVNALLLGDSALYLCASSRGSGANEQFFGPGTRLTVL.

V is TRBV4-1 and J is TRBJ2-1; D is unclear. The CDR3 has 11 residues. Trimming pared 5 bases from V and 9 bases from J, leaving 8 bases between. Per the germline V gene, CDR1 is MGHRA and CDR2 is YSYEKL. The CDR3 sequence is CASSDFGEQFF. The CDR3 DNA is TGCGCCAGCAGCGACTTTGGTGAGCAGTTCTTC.

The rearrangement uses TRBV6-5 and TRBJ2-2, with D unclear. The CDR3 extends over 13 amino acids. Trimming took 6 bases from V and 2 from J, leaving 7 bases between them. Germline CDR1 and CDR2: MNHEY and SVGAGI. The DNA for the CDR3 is TGTGCCAGCAGGACCATCAACACCGGGGAGCTGTTTTTT. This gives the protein CASRTINTGELFF.

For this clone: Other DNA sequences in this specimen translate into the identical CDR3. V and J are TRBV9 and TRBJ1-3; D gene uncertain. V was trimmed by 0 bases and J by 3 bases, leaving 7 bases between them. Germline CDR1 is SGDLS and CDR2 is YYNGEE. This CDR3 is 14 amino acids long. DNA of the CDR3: TGTGCCAGCAGCGTAGCAGGTGATGGAAACACCATATATTTT. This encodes CASSVAGDGNTIYF. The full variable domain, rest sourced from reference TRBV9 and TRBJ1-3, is DSGVTQTPKHLITATGQRVTLRCSPRSGDLSVYWYQQSLDQGLQFLIQYYNGEERAKGNILERFSAQQFPDLHSELNLSSLELGDSALYFCASSVAGDGNTIYFGEGSWLTVV.

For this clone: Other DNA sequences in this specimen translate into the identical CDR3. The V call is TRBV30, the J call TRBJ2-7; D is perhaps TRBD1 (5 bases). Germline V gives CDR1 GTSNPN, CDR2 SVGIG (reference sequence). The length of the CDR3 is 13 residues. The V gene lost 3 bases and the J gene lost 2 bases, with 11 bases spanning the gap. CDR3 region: CAWSLDTTYEQYF. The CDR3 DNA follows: TGTGCCTGGAGCTTGGACACGACCTACGAGCAGTACTTC.